Listed below are T cell receptor beta chains from one sample, sequenced in a study of T cell responses to AZD1222 COVID-19 vaccine. Data came from immunoSEQ multiplex PCR; TCRdb stores just in-frame clones and leaves some out. The sample shows roughly 150,000 clones, less than 95% of them seen only once. The sample here was peripheral blood, taken on day 0 of AZD1222 vaccination. All receptors derive from an adult in good health. Each CDR3 is given with its conserved first and last residue. D genes are given only for firm matches. Expanded clones get a size class; other rows say once, few or many, or leave the size out.

TRBJ2-5,.,TRBV6-4,.,TGTGCCAAGACCGGGGAGGTCAGCCGAGAGACCCAGTACTTC,CAKTGEVSRETQYF
TRBJ1-4,.,TRBV28,.,TGTGCCAGCAGTCCACGTTGGAATGAAAAACTGTTTTTT,CASSPRWNEKLFF
TRBJ1-6,.,TRBV18,TRBD1,TGTGCCAGCTCACCCCAACAGGACAGGGCCAATTCACCCCTCCACTTT,CASSPQQDRANSPLHF
TRBJ2-2,.,TRBV28,.,TGTGCCAGCAGTTTGGGTGGGGGGCCCAGGGAGCTGTTTTTT,CASSLGGGPRELFF
TRBJ1-2,.,TRBV2,TRBD1,TGTGCCAGCTCTATTGGCGGACAGGGGGTAAGAGGGAGACAGGGCTACACCTTC,CASSIGGQGVRGRQGYTF
TRBJ1-1,.,TRBV28,.,TGTGCCAGCAGTTCCCTTGTTACCGGGACGGCTCTGAACACTGAAGCTTTCTTT,CASSSLVTGTALNTEAFF
TRBJ1-5,.,TRBV18,TRBD1,TGTGCCAGCTCCCGCGACAGGGGTGGACAGCCCCAGCATTTT,CASSRDRGGQPQHF
TRBJ2-1,.,TRBV28,TRBD2,TGTGCCAGCAGAGGTCCGGGACTAGCTTACAATGAGCAGTTCTTC,CASRGPGLAYNEQFF
TRBJ1-2,.,TRBV21-1,.,TGTGCCAGCAGCAAAATGGACGGCCGGATGGGCTACACCTTC,CASSKMDGRMGYTF
TRBJ2-2,.,TRBV7-8,.,TGTGCCAGCAGCCCCTGGTTTAACACCGGGGAGCTGTTTTTT,CASSPWFNTGELFF
TRBJ2-7,.,TRBV9,TRBD1,TGTGCCAGCAGCCCGCGGACAGGAGGAAACTACGAGCAGTACTTC,CASSPRTGGNYEQYF
TRBJ1-2,.,TRBV28,.,TGTGCCAGCAGTCCACGGAGGGCCTCTAACTATGGCTACACCTTC,CASSPRRASNYGYTF
TRBJ2-5,once,TRBV5-1,.,TGCGCCAGCAGCTTGGCCGATGCGGGACGTAAAGAGACCCAGTACTTC,CASSLADAGRKETQYF
TRBJ1-2,once,TRBV11-2,.,TGTGCCAGCAGCTCCCACACGAATTTGGGGGGCTACACCTTC,CASSSHTNLGGYTF
TRBJ2-4,.,TRBV7-9,.,TGTGCCAGCAGCTCCGCTCTGGCGGACAACATTCAGTACTTC,CASSSALADNIQYF
TRBJ2-2,.,TRBV6-6,TRBD1,TGTGCCAGCAGTTGGACAGGTACCGGGGAGCTGTTTTTT,CASSWTGTGELFF
TRBJ1-4,.,TRBV20-1,.,TGCAGTGCTAGTTGGGCAGGGAGAGGGAATGAAAAACTGTTTTTT,CSASWAGRGNEKLFF
TRBJ2-1,.,TRBV5-1,TRBD2,TGCGCCAGCAGCTTGTCTAGCGGGAAGTACAATGAGCAGTTCTTC,CASSLSSGKYNEQFF
TRBJ1-5,.,TRBV11-2,.,TGTGCCAGCAGCTCAAATCCGGAGATCGGGGGCAATCAGCCCCAGCATTTT,CASSSNPEIGGNQPQHF
TRBJ1-1,.,TRBV27,TRBD1,TGTGCCAGCAGTTTCAGGACAGGGCCGAACACTGAAGCTTTCTTT,CASSFRTGPNTEAFF
TRBJ1-1,.,TRBV7-9,TRBD1,TGTGCCACCGAGGGACAGATGAACACTGAAGCTTTCTTT,CATEGQMNTEAFF
TRBJ2-7,once,TRBV15,TRBD2,TGTGCCACCCAACTAGCGCTTTCCTACGAGCAGTACTTC,CATQLALSYEQYF
TRBJ2-2,.,TRBV11-2,.,TGTGCCAGCCTAGCAGCTAACGGGGAGCTGTTTTTT,CASLAANGELFF
TRBJ2-3,.,TRBV10-3,.,TGTGCCATCAGTGTTGCCCCTCCGAACACAGATACGCAGTATTTT,CAISVAPPNTDTQYF
TRBJ1-2,.,TRBV10-1,.,TGCGCCAGCAGTGAGGGGGCTAACTATGGCTACACCTTC,CASSEGANYGYTF
TRBJ2-7,.,TRBV21-1,.,TGTGCCAGCAGCAATAGTGGAGGAGGGACAGGACCTCAGCGGTACTTC,CASSNSGGGTGPQRYF
TRBJ2-3,.,TRBV7-3,.,TGTGCCAGCAGCTTAAACAGGGGCACAGATACGCAGTATTTT,CASSLNRGTDTQYF
TRBJ1-4,once,TRBV19,.,TGTGCCAGTAGTATCCAGGGGATAGGTGAAAAACTGTTTTTT,CASSIQGIGEKLFF
TRBJ2-5,.,TRBV12-3/TRBV12-4,.,TGTGCCAGCAGTTGGACGGGACGAGAGACCCAGTACTTC,CASSWTGRETQYF
TRBJ2-1,.,TRBV18,TRBD2,TGTGCCAGCTCAGACCTGAGCGGGACCTACAATGAGCAGTTCTTC,CASSDLSGTYNEQFF
TRBJ2-1,.,TRBV29-1,TRBD2,TGCAGCGTTCCTAAAGCCGGGACTAGCGGGAGAGGGGCCTACAATGAGCAGTTCTTC,CSVPKAGTSGRGAYNEQFF
TRBJ1-6,.,TRBV6-5,TRBD1,TGTGCCAGCAGTTCCCGGGACAGCTATAATTCACCCCTCCACTTT,CASSSRDSYNSPLHF
TRBJ2-2,.,TRBV7-3,.,TGTGCCAGCAGCTTAGTCCCAGAATCCACCGGGGAGCTGTTTTTT,CASSLVPESTGELFF
TRBJ2-1,.,TRBV28,.,TGTGCCAGCAGTTTATTACGACGGGAAAGCAATGAGCAGTTCTTC,CASSLLRRESNEQFF
TRBJ2-3,few,TRBV20-1,TRBD2,TGCAGTGCTAGTGGGGTGGCTAGCGGGGCTGCCACAGATACGCAGTATTTT,CSASGVASGAATDTQYF
TRBJ1-3,.,TRBV7-9,.,TGTGCCAGCAGCTTAGTGGAGCTGGGGGGGAACACCATATATTTT,CASSLVELGGNTIYF
TRBJ1-2,.,TRBV29-1,.,TGCAGCGTTGTAGGAGGTATCAGCTACACCTTC,CSVVGGISYTF
TRBJ1-2,.,TRBV19,TRBD1,TGTGCCAGTAGTATAGGGGACAGGGCATCGCACTATGGCTACACCTTC,CASSIGDRASHYGYTF
TRBJ2-7,.,TRBV7-2,.,TGTGCCAGCAGCTTAGCTGCAGGGGAGTACGAGCAGTACTTC,CASSLAAGEYEQYF
TRBJ1-1,.,TRBV19,TRBD1,TGTGCCAGTAGTGACAGGGTAGTGAACACTGAAGCTTTCTTT,CASSDRVVNTEAFF
TRBJ1-6,.,TRBV7-9,TRBD1,TGTGCCAGCAGCCTATCCTCCGGGACAGGGAATTCACCCCTCCACTTT,CASSLSSGTGNSPLHF
TRBJ2-2,.,TRBV11-3,.,TGTGCCAGCAGCCCGGGCCTCGGAGGCGGGGAGCTGTTTTTT,CASSPGLGGGELFF
TRBJ1-2,.,TRBV12-5,.,TGTGCTAGTGCTTTCCGAACCTCCGGGACCGGGGCTGGTGGCTACACCTTC,CASAFRTSGTGAGGYTF
TRBJ1-2,.,TRBV7-9,TRBD1,TGTGCCAGCAGCCTAATCAGGGGGGACTTATATGGCTACACCTTC,CASSLIRGDLYGYTF
TRBJ1-2,.,TRBV28,.,TGTGCCACCACTGTCCCAGGCTATGGCTACACCTTC,CATTVPGYGYTF
TRBJ1-2,.,TRBV14,.,TGTGCCAGCAGCCCTCTCGGGACCGGACAGTACTATGGCTACACCTTC,CASSPLGTGQYYGYTF
TRBJ2-1,.,TRBV29-1,.,TGCAGCGCTGGGGGGGCGCTCGCCTACAATGAGCAGTTCTTC,CSAGGALAYNEQFF
TRBJ1-1,.,TRBV5-1,.,TGCGCCAGCAGCCTAGGGGAGCAGAACACTGAAGCTTTCTTT,CASSLGEQNTEAFF
TRBJ1-2,.,TRBV24-1,TRBD1,TGTGCCACCAGTGATCAATGGGACAGGGTGGACTCTGGCTACACCTTC,CATSDQWDRVDSGYTF
TRBJ2-5,once,TRBV28,.,TGTGCCAGCAGGGACCGAAGGGAGACCCAGTACTTC,CASRDRRETQYF